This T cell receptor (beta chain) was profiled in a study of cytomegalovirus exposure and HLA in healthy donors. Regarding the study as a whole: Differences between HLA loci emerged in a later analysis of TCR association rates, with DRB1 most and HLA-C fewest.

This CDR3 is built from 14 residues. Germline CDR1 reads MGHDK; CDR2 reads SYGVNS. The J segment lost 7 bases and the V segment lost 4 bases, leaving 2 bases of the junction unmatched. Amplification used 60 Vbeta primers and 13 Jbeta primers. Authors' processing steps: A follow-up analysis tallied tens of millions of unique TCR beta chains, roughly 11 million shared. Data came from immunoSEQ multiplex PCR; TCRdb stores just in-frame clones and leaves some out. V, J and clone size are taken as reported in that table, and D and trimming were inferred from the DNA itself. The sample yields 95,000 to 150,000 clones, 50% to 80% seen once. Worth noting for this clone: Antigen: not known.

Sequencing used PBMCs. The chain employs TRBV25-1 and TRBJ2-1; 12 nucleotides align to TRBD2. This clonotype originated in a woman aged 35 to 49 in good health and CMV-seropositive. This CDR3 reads CASSAGLAGNEQFF. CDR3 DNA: TGTGCCAGCAGTGCCGGACTAGCGGGAAATGAGCAGTTCTTC. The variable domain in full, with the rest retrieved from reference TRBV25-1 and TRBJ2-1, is EADIYQTPRYLVIGTGKKITLECSQTMGHDKMYWYQQDPGMELHLIHYSYGVNSTEKGDLSSESTVSRIRTEHFPLTLESARPSHTSQYLCASSAGLAGNEQFFGPGTRLTVL.